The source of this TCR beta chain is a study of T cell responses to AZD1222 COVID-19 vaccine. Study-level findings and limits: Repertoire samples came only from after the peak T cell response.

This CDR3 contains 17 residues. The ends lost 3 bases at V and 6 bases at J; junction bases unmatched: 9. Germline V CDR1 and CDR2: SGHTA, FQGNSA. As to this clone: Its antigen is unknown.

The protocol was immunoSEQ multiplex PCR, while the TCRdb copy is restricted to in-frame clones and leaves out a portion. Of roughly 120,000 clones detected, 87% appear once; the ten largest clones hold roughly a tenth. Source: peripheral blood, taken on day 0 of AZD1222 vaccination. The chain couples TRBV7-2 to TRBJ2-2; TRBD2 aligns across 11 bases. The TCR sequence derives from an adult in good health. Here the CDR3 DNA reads TGTGCCAGCAGCTTCCTAGCGGGGGGCCTAGGATCCGGGGAGCTGTTTTTT. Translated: CASSFLAGGLGSGELFF.